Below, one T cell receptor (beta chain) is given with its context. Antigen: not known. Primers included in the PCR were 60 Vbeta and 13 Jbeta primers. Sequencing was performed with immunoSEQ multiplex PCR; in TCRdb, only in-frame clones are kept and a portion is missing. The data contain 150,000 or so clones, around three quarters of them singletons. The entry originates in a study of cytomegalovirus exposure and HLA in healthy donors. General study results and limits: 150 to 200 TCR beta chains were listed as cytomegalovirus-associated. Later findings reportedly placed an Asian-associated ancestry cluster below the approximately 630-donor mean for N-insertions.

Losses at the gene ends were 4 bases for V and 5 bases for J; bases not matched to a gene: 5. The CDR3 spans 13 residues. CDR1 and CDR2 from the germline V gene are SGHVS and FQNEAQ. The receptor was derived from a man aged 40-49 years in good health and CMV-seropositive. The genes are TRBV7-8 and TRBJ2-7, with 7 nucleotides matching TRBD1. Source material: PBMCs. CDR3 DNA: TGTGCCAGCAGCTCCACAGGGGTCCACGAGCAGTACTTC. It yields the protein CASSSTGVHEQYF. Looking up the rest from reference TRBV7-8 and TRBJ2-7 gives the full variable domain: GAGVSQSPRYKVAKRGQDVALRCDPISGHVSLFWYQQALGQGPEFLTYFQNEAQLDKSGLPSDRFFAERPEGSVSTLKIQRTQQEDSAVYLCASSSTGVHEQYFGPGTRLTVT.